The TCR beta chain described here comes from a study of somatic mutations in cytotoxic T cells in rheumatoid arthritis. Trimming pared 4 bases from V and 7 bases from J, leaving 4 bases between. The CDR3 runs to 11 residues. CDR1 and CDR2 from the germline V gene are WNHNN and SYGVQD (reference sequence). On this clone itself: Its antigen is currently unknown.

The data were produced by immunoSEQ multiplex PCR, yet TCRdb's version contains in-frame clones alone and is incomplete. The sample has about 25,000 clones; roughly 74% are singletons. Regarding the study as a whole: Within 8 of 65 patients, the single biggest CD8+ clone made up more than 20% of CD8+ cells.

V and J are TRBV10-1 and TRBJ2-2; no clear D. The sequenced sample consisted of CD8+ T cells sorted from blood. The clonotype was recovered from a woman between 18 and 29 years old in good health. The CDR3 loop is CASSVGGELFF. The CDR3 DNA is TGCGCCAGCAGTGTTGGCGGGGAGCTGTTTTTT.